This T cell receptor beta chain was recovered during a study of cytomegalovirus exposure and HLA in healthy donors. The table came from immunoSEQ multiplex PCR; TCRdb's copy has only in-frame clones and leaves some out. The profile covers a few hundred thousand clones, with around 89% appearing a single time and about 0.85% taken by the ten largest. This clone is a singleton in its sample. The CDR3 contains 12 residues. Trimming left V 4 bases short and J 12 bases short, with 13 bases between. Germline V gives CDR1 MNHEY, CDR2 SVGAGI. The chain recombines TRBV6-5 with TRBJ2-1; a possible D gene is TRBD1 (5 bases). Specimen: PBMCs. The sequence derives from a woman between 18 and 29 years old in good health and CMV-seronegative. In nucleotides, the CDR3 is TGTGCCAGCAGTTCAGGGTCCTTAGGGCAGTTCTTC. Translated: CASSSGSLGQFF.